Below are 20 T cell receptor beta chains sequenced from a single sample in a study of T cells in Graves' hyperthyroidism and ophthalmopathy (dated by TCRdb to about 2019). Libraries came from multiplex PCR. The instrument given in TCRdb is Illumina HiSeq 2000. The TCR beta CDR3 regions were amplified from the RNA transcripts. The TCR CDR3 was subjected to a first round of RT-PCR using the HTBI primer set and the Qiagen OneStep RT-PCR kit. The raw public data were reprocessed by TCRdb itself: fastp quality trimming at Q25, MiXCR clonotype calling, in-frame beta chains only. All rows with the same CDR3 protein become a single entry with the most common DNA and genes. In all, the sample holds about 420,000 distinct CDR3 sequences, and roughly 15% of those were seen once. The biggest ten clones account for 4% to 6.5% of the sample. The sequenced sample was blood. Every receptor here comes from a woman under 30 with Graves' hyperthyroidism.

The J gene is TRBJ1-2, the V gene TRBV7-3; 10 positions match TRBD1. The CDR3 has 15 residues. The V and J ends lost 5 bases and 4 bases, in that order; junction bases with no gene match: 7. Looked up from germline, CDR1 is SGHTA and CDR2 is FQGTGA. Written as DNA, the CDR3 is TGTGCCAGCAGCCGGGACAGGGGAGACCCCTATGGCTACACCTTC. This codes for CASSRDRGDPYGYTF.

A few counts support this clonotype. This sequence joins TRBV5-4 and TRBJ1-2; maybe TRBD1 (5 bases). Germline lookup yields CDR1 SGHNT and CDR2 YYREEE (reference sequence). The ends were cut back, 2 bases at V and 1 base at J, with 12 bases in the middle. This CDR3 comprises 15 residues. Written as DNA, the CDR3 is TGTGCCAGCAGCTTCCCACAGGCCAATAACTATGGCTACACCTTC. Residues: CASSFPQANNYGYTF.

This clonotype was counted at least ten times. This chain uses TRBV7-2 with TRBJ2-1; 8 bases are a match to TRBD2. CDR1 and CDR2 from the germline V gene are SGHTA and FQGNSA. V trimming: 1 base; J trimming: 6 bases; junction bases outside the gene matches: 8. This CDR3 has 16 amino acids. The CDR3 bases are TGTGCCAGCAGCTTAGAGGGCGGGAGGCTGGCCAATGAGCAGTTCTTC. It yields the protein CASSLEGGRLANEQFF.

This chain connects TRBV7-9 to TRBJ1-5; a possible D gene is TRBD1 (6 bases). The CDR3 sequence is 15 residues long. The germline CDR1 and CDR2 sequences are SEHNR and FQNEAQ (reference sequence). The V end was cut by 5 bases, the J end by 5 bases, with 16 bases between. The CDR3 DNA reads as TGTGCCAGCAGCCCAGGGGTTGCAGGGGATCAGCCCCAGCATTTT. Translation gives CASSPGVAGDQPQHF.

This clonotype showed up many times. The CDR3 nucleotides read TGTGCCAGCAGCTTGGGACTGGACAGGGGGAAGCCCGAGCAGTACTTC. Its translation: CASSLGLDRGKPEQYF. This chain links TRBV11-2 with TRBJ2-7, with 10 nucleotides matching TRBD1. The CDR3 is made up of 16 amino acids. V shed 3 bases, J shed 6 bases, and the junction held 11 bases outside the gene matches. The germline gives CDR1 SGHAT, CDR2 FQNNGV.

This clonotype appeared a few times. The gene calls are TRBV11-2 and TRBJ2-2; TRBD2 might be the D (6 bases). The CDR3 has 15 residues. Trimming removed 5 bases from V and 6 bases from J, with 16 bases in between. Germline lookup yields CDR1 SGHAT and CDR2 FQNNGV. The CDR3 reads CASSPIGGFPGELFF. In DNA, the CDR3 is TGTGCCAGCAGCCCGATAGGAGGGTTCCCCGGGGAGCTGTTTTTT.

This clonotype has a count of ten or more. The chain is built from TRBV7-8 and TRBJ2-7; D possibly corresponds to TRBD1 (6 bases). Germline V lookup: CDR1 SGHVS, CDR2 FQNEAQ. The CDR3 is 16 residues long. Trimming stripped 6 bases from V and 2 bases from J, with 20 bases between. This CDR3 reads CASRDPGTMNTYEQYF. The CDR3 nucleotides read TGTGCCAGCAGAGACCCCGGGACAATGAATACCTACGAGCAGTACTTC.

The rearrangement uses TRBV30 and TRBJ2-7; D not certain. The length of the CDR3 is 12 residues. Trimming removed 1 base from V and 1 base from J, with 5 bases in between. Germline-derived CDR1 and CDR2 are GTSNPN and SVGIG (reference sequence). The CDR3 loop is CAWSGVSYEQYF. CDR3 bases: TGTGCCTGGAGTGGAGTGTCCTACGAGCAGTACTTC.

This clonotype was detected ten times or more. J is TRBJ2-1 and V is TRBV7-3, with D perhaps TRBD2 (5 bases). V lost 5 bases, J lost 8 bases, and 19 bases lay in between. The CDR3 runs to 15 residues. Germline CDR1 SGHTA, CDR2 FQGTGA. CDR3 coding DNA: TGTGCCAGCAGCCCAGGACTTGCGTCGGGCGATGAGCAGTTCTTC. This encodes CASSPGLASGDEQFF.

The rearrangement uses TRBV20-1 and TRBJ2-1, with a weak D call TRBD1 (6 bases). CDR3 length equals 15 residues. The ends were cut back, 0 bases at V and 0 bases at J, with 9 bases in the middle. CDR1 is DFQATT and CDR2 is SNEGSKA in the germline V gene (reference sequence). DNA for the CDR3: TGCAGTGCTAGAGATCGGGGACACTCCTACAATGAGCAGTTCTTC. This translates into CSARDRGHSYNEQFF.

This clonotype was observed at least ten times. The V call is TRBV6-1, the J call TRBJ2-1; 8 bases align to TRBD2. V gave up 7 bases and J gave up 3 bases; unmatched junction bases: 8. The germline CDR1 and CDR2 sequences are MNHNS and SASEGT. This CDR3 comprises 15 residues. The CDR3 here is CASTPTGLDYNEQFF. In DNA form, the CDR3 reads TGTGCCAGCACCCCGACGGGACTAGACTACAATGAGCAGTTCTTC.

This clonotype was detected many times. The chain is built from TRBV20-1 and TRBJ2-7, with TRBD1 identical over 7 bases. Looked up from germline, CDR1 is DFQATT and CDR2 is SNEGSKA (reference sequence). The CDR3 length is 13 residues. Unmatched junction bases numbered 5, after V lost 3 bases and J lost 3 bases. In nucleotides, the CDR3 is TGCAGTGCTAGTGGGACAGCGGACTACGAGCAGTACTTC. This sequence encodes CSASGTADYEQYF.

In DNA form, the CDR3 reads TGCGCCAGCAGCACCTCGACAGAAAACTATAATTCACCCCTCCACTTT. It is translated as CASSTSTENYNSPLHF. The J gene is TRBJ1-6, the V gene TRBV5-1, with a possible D match to TRBD1 (5 bases). The CDR3 extends over 16 amino acids. Germline loops: CDR1 SGHRS, CDR2 YFSETQ. Trimming cost V 4 bases and J 3 bases, with 14 bases left between them.

This clonotype has a count of ten or more. The chain carries TRBV27 and TRBJ1-5; 8 nucleotides match TRBD1. After removal of 1 base from V and 2 bases from J, the junction contained 1 base not matched to a gene. The CDR3 covers 15 residues. Per the germline V gene, CDR1 is MNHEY and CDR2 is SMNVEV (reference sequence). CDR3 sequence reads: CASSLLQGGNQPQHF. CDR3 sequence (DNA): TGTGCCAGCAGTTTATTACAGGGGGGCAATCAGCCCCAGCATTTT.

Points on this clonotype: An end of the junction differs from the germline gene, which may be a read error. The V gene is TRBV12-3 or TRBV12-4, the J gene TRBJ2-1; TRBD2 agrees at 7 bases. The CDR3 loop spans 12 amino acids. This CDR3 reads CASSLGREYQVF. CDR3 in DNA: TGTGCCAGCAGTTTAGGGCGGGAGTACCAGGTCTTC.

In its sample, this clonotype was seen many times. DNA of the CDR3: TGTGCCAGCAGCCAGGGACAACTCTACGAGCAGTACTTC. Translation gives CASSQGQLYEQYF. The rearrangement joins TRBV3-1 to TRBJ2-7; tentative D call: TRBD1 (6 bases). Germline V lookup: CDR1 LGHDT, CDR2 YNNKEL (reference sequence). The V end lost 3 bases, the J end lost 3 bases, and 9 bases lay between the germline ends. This CDR3 is 13 amino acids long.

This clonotype has just a few counts. V usage is TRBV11-2 and J usage is TRBJ2-7; D call uncertain. CDR3 length: 13 amino acids. Deletions cut 5 bases from V and 3 bases from J, with 11 bases between. Germline V gives CDR1 SGHAT, CDR2 FQNNGV. The DNA of the CDR3 is TGTGCCAGCAGCCAGGCCTTATTCTACGAGCAGTACTTC. This gives the protein CASSQALFYEQYF. The variable domain in full, with the rest retrieved from reference TRBV11-2 and TRBJ2-7, is EAGVAQSPRYKIIEKRQSVAFWCNPISGHATLYWYQQILGQGPKLLIQFQNNGVVDDSQLPKDRFSAERLKGVDSTLKIQPAKLEDSAVYLCASSQALFYEQYFGPGTRLTVT.

Ten or more counts support this clonotype. In DNA form, the CDR3 reads TGCAGTGCTACGGGGGCCCCAGGGCGGGGGGAAAAACTGTTTTTT. Its protein product is CSATGAPGRGEKLFF. The rearrangement uses TRBV20-1 and TRBJ1-4; D is perhaps TRBD1 (6 bases). The germline gives CDR1 DFQATT, CDR2 SNEGSKA (reference sequence). The CDR3 consists of 15 residues. Trimming stripped 4 bases from V and 8 bases from J, with 20 bases between.

This clonotype was detected many times. The V and J genes are TRBV9 and TRBJ2-1, with unresolved D. The CDR3 runs to 15 residues. Germline CDR1 reads SGDLS; CDR2 reads YYNGEE. V gave up 5 bases and J gave up 0 bases, with 12 bases separating them. CDR3 nucleotide sequence: TGTGCCAGCAGTAGAGACGGATCCTCCTACAATGAGCAGTTCTTC. Its translation is CASSRDGSSYNEQFF.

At least ten counts were recorded for this clonotype. The genes are TRBV7-9 and TRBJ2-5, with TRBD2 matching 10 bases. The germline V gene encodes CDR1 SEHNR and CDR2 FQNEAQ (reference sequence). V was pared by 5 bases and J by 4 bases, with 7 bases of the junction left unmatched. This CDR3 region has 15 residues. In nucleotides, the CDR3 is TGTGCCAGCAGCACCATCCTAGCGGGGGCAGAGACCCAGTACTTC. As protein: CASSTILAGAETQYF. Looking up the rest from reference TRBV7-9 and TRBJ2-5 gives the full variable domain: DTGVSQNPRHKITKRGQNVTFRCDPISEHNRLYWYRQTLGQGPEFLTYFQNEAQLEKSRLLSDRFSAERPKGSFSTLEIQRTEQGDSAMYLCASSTILAGAETQYFGPGTRLLVL.